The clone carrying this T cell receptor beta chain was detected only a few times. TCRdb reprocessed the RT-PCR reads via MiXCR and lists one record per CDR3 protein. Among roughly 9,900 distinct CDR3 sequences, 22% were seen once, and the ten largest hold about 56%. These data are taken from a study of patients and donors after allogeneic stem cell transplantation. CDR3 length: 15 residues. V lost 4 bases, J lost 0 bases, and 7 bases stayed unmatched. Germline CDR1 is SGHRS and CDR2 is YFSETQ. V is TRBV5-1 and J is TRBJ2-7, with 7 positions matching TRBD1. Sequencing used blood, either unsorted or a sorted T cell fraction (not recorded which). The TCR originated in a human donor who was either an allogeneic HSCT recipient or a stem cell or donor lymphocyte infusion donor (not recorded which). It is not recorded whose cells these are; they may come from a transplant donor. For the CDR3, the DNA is TGCGCCAGCAGCGCACTACGGGACAGCTCCTACGAGCAGTACTTC. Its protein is CASSALRDSSYEQYF.